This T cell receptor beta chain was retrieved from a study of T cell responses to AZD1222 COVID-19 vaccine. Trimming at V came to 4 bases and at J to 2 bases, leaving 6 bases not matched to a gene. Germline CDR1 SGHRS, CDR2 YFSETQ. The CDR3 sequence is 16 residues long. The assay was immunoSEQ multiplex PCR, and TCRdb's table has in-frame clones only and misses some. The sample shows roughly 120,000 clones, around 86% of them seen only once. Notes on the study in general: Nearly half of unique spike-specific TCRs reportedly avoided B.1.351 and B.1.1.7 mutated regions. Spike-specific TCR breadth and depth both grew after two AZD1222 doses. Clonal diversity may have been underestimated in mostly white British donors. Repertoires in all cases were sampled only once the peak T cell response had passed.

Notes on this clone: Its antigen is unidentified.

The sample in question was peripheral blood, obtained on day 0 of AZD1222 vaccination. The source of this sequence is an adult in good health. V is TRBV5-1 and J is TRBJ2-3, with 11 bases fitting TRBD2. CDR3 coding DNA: TGCGCCAGCAGCCGAAAACTAGCGGGGGCCACAGATACGCAGTATTTT. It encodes CASSRKLAGATDTQYF.